The T cell receptor (beta chain) described here comes from a study of T cell responses to AZD1222 COVID-19 vaccine. This clone was detected only a few times. Its specificity is unknown. The protocol was immunoSEQ multiplex PCR, while the TCRdb copy is restricted to in-frame clones and leaves out a portion. The sample holds around 130,000 clones, more than 80% seen once. The CDR3 consists of 18 residues. The germline CDR1 and CDR2 sequences are MDHEN and SYDVKM. The V segment lost 3 bases and the J segment 3 bases; nucleotides outside the gene matches: 12. Broader study findings: Sampling that yielded the repertoires occurred only after the peak T cell response. Spike-specific TCR breadth and depth both grew after two AZD1222 doses. Spike-spanning, vaccine-associated CD4 TCRs were dominant at 160-218 and 743-854.

The rearrangement uses TRBV28 and TRBJ1-5, with TRBD1 matching 9 bases. The sample consisted of peripheral blood, taken 28 days after the second dose of the MenACWY control vaccine. This clonotype was sampled from an adult who received the MenACWY meningococcal vaccine as a control. Here the CDR3 reads CASSFYRTGDINNQPQHF. In nucleotides, the CDR3 is TGTGCCAGCAGTTTCTATCGGACAGGGGATATTAACAATCAGCCCCAGCATTTT.